The T cell receptor (beta chain) under discussion was sequenced for a study of blood T cell repertoires in COVID-19. Study at large: The United States, Italy and Spain provided the acute and convalescent COVID-19 samples.

V gave up 1 base and J gave up 6 bases, with 10 bases separating them. This CDR3 region has 14 residues. Germline CDR1 is LNHDA and CDR2 is SQIVND (reference sequence). In the source study's methods: Amplification of reference gene primers was used by the study to estimate nucleated cell counts. TCRdb's table, derived via immunoSEQ multiplex PCR, lists solely in-frame clones and lacks some. The V and J calls and clone size were taken over from that table, and D and trimming were inferred from the DNA. The data contain hundreds of thousands of clones, about 85% of them singletons. The V call is TRBV19, the J call TRBJ1-5, with D unresolved. This TCR was recovered from a woman aged 18-35 years with acute COVID-19. What was sequenced was PBMCs or T cells enriched from blood (not recorded which). DNA for the CDR3: TGTGCCAGTAGTATAGGAGGGAGTGGTCAGCCCCAGCATTTT. Translating it yields CASSIGGSGQPQHF. Complete variable domain (other parts from reference TRBV19 and TRBJ1-5): DGGITQSPKYLFRKEGQNVTLSCEQNLNHDAMYWYRQDPGQGLRLIYYSQIVNDFQKGDIAEGYSVSREKKESFPLTVTSAQKNPTAFYLCASSIGGSGQPQHFGDGTRLSIL.